This T cell receptor beta chain was identified in a study of T-cell reconstitution after alpha-beta-depleted transplantation in children. Deletions cut 4 bases from V and 4 bases from J, with 13 bases between. This CDR3 is built from 14 residues. Germline CDR1 PRHDT, CDR2 FYEKMQ (reference sequence). During its preparation, the TCRbeta library received unique molecular identifiers. MiXCR, run by TCRdb on the PCR reads, gives a single entry per CDR3 protein. The sample holds approximately 400,000 distinct CDR3 sequences, approximately 10% seen once. Of note for this clonotype: A much larger clone differs from this one at a single base, so this may be a read error.

The TCR originated in a human donor who donated a stem cell graft to a child with acute myeloid leukemia. Source: PBMCs from the stem cell graft donor, taken from the stem cell graft. The chain carries TRBV13 and TRBJ2-5; perhaps TRBD1 as D (6 bases). The DNA of the CDR3 is TGTGCCAGCAGCTCACGACAGGTCCGAGAGACCCAGTACTTC. It translates to CASSSRQVRETQYF.